These 29 T cell receptor beta chains originate from one sample sequenced in a study of blood T cell repertoires in COVID-19. Clones were sequenced by immunoSEQ multiplex PCR, and TCRdb holds only the in-frame ones, with some missing. The table lists 250,000 or so clones, approximately 81% of them singletons. Specimen: peripheral blood. The receptor set was obtained from a man in his sixties with acute or convalescent COVID-19.

This chain joins TRBV28 and TRBJ1-6; 10 bases line up with TRBD1. CDR1 MDHEN and CDR2 SYDVKM come from the germline V gene. The CDR3 extends over 18 amino acids. With 5 bases clipped from V and 2 bases from J, the junction kept 9 bases outside the gene matches. The CDR3 bases are TGTGCCAGCAGTACCTCCGGGACAGGGGTAGCCTATAATTCACCCCTCCACTTT. Its protein is CASSTSGTGVAYNSPLHF.

The chain couples TRBV7-9 to TRBJ1-4; 9 positions match TRBD1. This CDR3 region has 15 residues. After removal of 1 base from V and 8 bases from J, the junction contained 5 bases not matched to a gene. In germline, CDR1 is SEHNR, CDR2 FQNEAQ (reference sequence). CDR3 bases: TGTGCCAGCAGCTTAGGACAGGGGGTCAGAGAAAAACTGTTTTTT. This encodes CASSLGQGVREKLFF. Based on the CDR3 plus reference TRBV7-9 and TRBJ1-4, the full variable domain is DTGVSQNPRHKITKRGQNVTFRCDPISEHNRLYWYRQTLGQGPEFLTYFQNEAQLEKSRLLSDRFSAERPKGSFSTLEIQRTEQGDSAMYLCASSLGQGVREKLFFGSGTQLSVL.

The chain uses TRBV7-8 and TRBJ2-7; 8 bases agree with TRBD2. The CDR3 covers 17 residues. The germline V gene has CDR1 SGHVS and CDR2 FQNEAQ. V gave up 4 bases and J gave up 5 bases; unmatched junction bases: 16. The CDR3 loop is CASSSSAASGGSNEQYF. CDR3 nucleotide sequence: TGTGCCAGCAGCTCCTCCGCGGCCAGCGGGGGTTCCAACGAGCAGTACTTC.

This sequence joins TRBV12-3 or TRBV12-4 and TRBJ1-5; D may be TRBD1 (7 bases). Judging by the DNA end, TRBJ2-3 fits better; the J call may be wrong. The CDR3 totals 13 residues. The CDR3: CASSLEGAQEQYF. For the CDR3, the DNA is TGTGCCAGCAGTTTGGAGGGGGCCCAGGAACAGTATTTT.

The chain employs TRBV5-1 and TRBJ1-1; the match to TRBD1 covers 7 bases. Trimming cost V 2 bases and J 8 bases; bases outside gene matches: 18. This CDR3 spans 17 amino acids. Germline lookup yields CDR1 SGHRS and CDR2 YFSETQ. The CDR3 bases are TGCGCCAGCAGCTTTCGACAGGGAGGAGTAACATACTCAGAAGCTTTCTTT. Translated, it gives CASSFRQGGVTYSEAFF. Variable domain in full (rest from reference TRBV5-1 and TRBJ1-1): KAGVTQTPRYLIKTRGQQVTLSCSPISGHRSVSWYQQTPGQGLQFLFEYFSETQRNKGNFPGRFSGRQFSNSRSEMNVSTLELGDSALYLCASSFRQGGVTYSEAFFGQGTRLTVV.

The V gene is TRBV19, the J gene TRBJ1-4; unclear D gene. The germline V gene encodes CDR1 LNHDA and CDR2 SQIVND (reference sequence). This CDR3 spans 11 amino acids. Trimming pared 7 bases from V and 8 bases from J, leaving 8 bases between. In DNA, the CDR3 is TGTGCCAGTACAATGGGCGAAAAACTGTTTTTT. Residues: CASTMGEKLFF.

This chain uses TRBV28 with TRBJ1-3; 10 bases align to TRBD1. The junction had 5 bases not matched to a gene; V was cut back by 10 bases and J by 2 bases. This CDR3 is 14 amino acids long. The germline V gene encodes CDR1 MDHEN and CDR2 SYDVKM. The CDR3 sequence is CATLGQGTGNTIYF. DNA of the CDR3: TGTGCCACTTTGGGACAGGGGACTGGAAACACCATATATTTT.

CDR3 residues: CAWSGSRGYEQYF. CDR3 DNA: TGTGCCTGGAGTGGCAGCCGGGGCTACGAGCAGTACTTC. The chain employs TRBV30 and TRBJ2-7, with a weak D call TRBD2 (5 bases). Trimming left V 1 base short and J 3 bases short, with 10 bases between. CDR1 is GTSNPN and CDR2 is SVGIG in the germline V gene (reference sequence). The length of the CDR3 is 13 residues.

The V and J genes are TRBV6-4 and TRBJ2-3; the match to TRBD2 covers 8 bases. Germline lookup yields CDR1 MRHNA and CDR2 SNTAGT. Germline trimming cut 6 bases from V and 5 bases from J; bases unmatched to any gene: 7. CDR3 size: 14 residues. The CDR3 DNA reads as TGTGCCAGCAGCGGTCGGAGCGGGGGAGATACGCAGTATTTT. This encodes CASSGRSGGDTQYF.

The J gene is TRBJ1-2, the V gene TRBV3-1 (or the pseudogene TRBV3-2); 8 bases are shared with TRBD1. Looked up from germline, CDR1 is LGHDT and CDR2 is YNNKEL (reference sequence). The CDR3 sequence is 15 residues long. Trimming removed 1 base from V and 5 bases from J; junction bases left unmatched: 6. The CDR3 is CASSQVADRVYGYTF. Here the CDR3 DNA reads TGTGCCAGCAGCCAAGTTGCGGACAGGGTTTATGGCTACACCTTC.

The rearrangement joins TRBV5-6 to TRBJ1-1, with a tentative D call TRBD1 (5 bases). The ends were cut back, 3 bases at V and 4 bases at J, with 7 bases in the middle. The germline CDR1 and CDR2 sequences are SGHDT and YYEEEE. The CDR3 totals 12 residues. The chain's CDR3 is CASSSGGTEAFF. In DNA form, the CDR3 reads TGTGCCAGCAGCTCGGGGGGCACTGAAGCTTTCTTT.

The chain recombines TRBV29-1 with TRBJ2-7, with 8 positions matching TRBD2. Trimming removed 3 bases from V and 2 bases from J; junction bases left unmatched: 6. This CDR3 comprises 14 residues. In germline, CDR1 is SQVTM, CDR2 ANQGSEA. The CDR3, as DNA: TGCAGCGTTGAGGAGCGGGGGTCGGCCTACGAGCAGTACTTC. Amino acid sequence: CSVEERGSAYEQYF.

The chain carries TRBV9 and TRBJ2-2; 10 bases align to TRBD1. The CDR3 has 16 residues. Germline lookup yields CDR1 SGDLS and CDR2 YYNGEE. After removal of 4 bases from V and 3 bases from J, the junction contained 6 bases not matched to a gene. The CDR3 region is CASSPSGQGYTGELFF. The CDR3, as DNA: TGTGCCAGCAGCCCCTCGGGACAGGGGTACACCGGGGAGCTGTTTTTT.

The genes are TRBV9 and TRBJ2-5, with 12 positions matching TRBD1. The length of the CDR3 is 16 residues. V shed 2 bases and J 5 bases; nucleotides not matched to a gene: 7. In germline, CDR1 is SGDLS, CDR2 YYNGEE. CDR3 nucleotides: TGTGCCAGCAGCGTCGGCGGGACAGGGGGCGAGGAGACCCAGTACTTC. Its protein is CASSVGGTGGEETQYF.

This clone was detected only once. This chain joins TRBV6-4 and TRBJ2-1; TRBD2 matches 7 bases. V lost 0 bases and J lost 8; bases outside the gene matches: 13. Germline V gene sequence: CDR1 MRHNA, CDR2 SNTAGT. The length of the CDR3 is 17 residues. The CDR3 sequence is CASSDSPWRECHDEQFF. The CDR3 region has the DNA TGTGCCAGCAGTGACTCTCCATGGCGGGAGTGTCACGATGAGCAGTTCTTC.

The rearrangement joins TRBV13 to TRBJ2-1; D is ambiguous. CDR1 PRHDT and CDR2 FYEKMQ come from the germline V gene (reference sequence). This CDR3 contains 14 residues. Trimming shortened V by 3 bases and J by 1 base, and 7 bases separated the two germline ends. As DNA, the CDR3 is TGTGCCAGCAGCTTCTACCATTCCTACAATGAGCAGTTCTTC. It specifies CASSFYHSYNEQFF.

The genes are TRBV10-1 and TRBJ1-2, with TRBD1 matching over 8 bases. With 4 bases clipped from V and 4 bases from J, the junction kept 2 bases outside the gene matches. The germline V gene encodes CDR1 WNHNN and CDR2 SYGVQD (reference sequence). The CDR3 is made up of 13 amino acids. The CDR3 reads CASSADRAYGYTF. CDR3 bases: TGCGCCAGCAGTGCGGACAGGGCCTATGGCTACACCTTC.

The chain has TRBV7-3 and TRBJ2-1; 8 bases line up with TRBD2. V dropped 5 bases and J dropped 4; count of bases not matched to a gene: 10. This CDR3 has 16 residues. Germline V gene lookup returns CDR1 SGHTA and CDR2 FQGTGA. Here the CDR3 reads CASSAQFAGGYNEQFF. The CDR3 nucleotides are TGTGCCAGCAGCGCGCAGTTTGCGGGGGGTTACAATGAGCAGTTCTTC. Combining the CDR3 with reference TRBV7-3 and TRBJ2-1 gives the whole variable domain GAGVSQTPSNKVTEKGKYVELRCDPISGHTALYWYRQSLGQGPEFLIYFQGTGAADDSGLPNDRFFAVRPEGSVSTLKIQRTERGDSAVYLCASSAQFAGGYNEQFFGPGTRLTVL.

The chain links TRBV6-5 to TRBJ1-5; the D gene is possibly TRBD1 (6 bases). The germline V gene encodes CDR1 MNHEY and CDR2 SVGAGI. Trimming cost V 6 bases and J 0 bases, with 12 bases left between them. The CDR3 is 15 residues long. The CDR3 DNA reads TGTGCCAGCAGCCGCAGGGGCGATAGCAATCAGCCCCAGCATTTT. Encoded protein: CASSRRGDSNQPQHF.

Only one count was recorded for this clone. This chain uses TRBV2 with TRBJ1-2; TRBD1 matches 8 bases. V gave up 8 bases and J gave up 7 bases; unmatched junction bases: 9. The CDR3 is made up of 13 amino acids. CDR1 is SNHLY, CDR2 FYNNEI, per germline. The CDR3 loop reads CASCRDRGGGYTF. CDR3 in DNA: TGTGCCAGCTGCCGAGACAGGGGAGGTGGCTACACCTTC. Full variable domain (missing parts from reference TRBV2 and TRBJ1-2): EPEVTQTPSHQVTQMGQEVILRCVPISNHLYFYWYRQILGQKVEFLVSFYNNEISEKSEIFDDQFSVERPDGSNFTLKIRSTKLEDSAMYFCASCRDRGGGYTFGSGTRLTVV.

The chain has TRBV4-1 and TRBJ2-1, with TRBD2 identical over 11 bases. The CDR3 consists of 18 residues. Germline-derived CDR1 and CDR2 are MGHRA and YSYEKL. V trimming: 4 bases; J trimming: 6 bases; junction bases outside the gene matches: 14. The CDR3, as DNA: TGCGCCAGCAGCCGAGGAGTCAGGGCTAGCGGGGGGCTCAATGAGCAGTTCTTC. It translates to CASSRGVRASGGLNEQFF.

This clone appeared a single time. The chain couples TRBV25-1 to TRBJ2-7; no reliable D call. In germline, CDR1 is MGHDK, CDR2 SYGVNS. Trimming took 0 bases from V and 0 from J, leaving 9 bases between them. There are 15 residues in the CDR3. In nucleotides, the CDR3 is TGTGCCAGCAGTGAATATGAGGCAAGCTCCTACGAGCAGTACTTC. Translation gives CASSEYEASSYEQYF.

This sequence joins TRBV12-5 and TRBJ1-3; maybe TRBD1 (5 bases). The CDR3 extends over 13 amino acids. Trimming took off 7 bases at V and 4 bases at J, with 11 bases between the two ends. Germline V gives CDR1 LGHNT, CDR2 FRNRAP. The CDR3 coding sequence is TGTGCTAGTGCCTTGGGGGGAGGAAACACCATATATTTT. Its protein is CASALGGGNTIYF.

This clone was counted only a few times. The CDR3 DNA is TGTGCCAGCAGCCCCCGAGGGGGTTCCCTTATGAACACTGAAGCTTTCTTT. As protein: CASSPRGGSLMNTEAFF. This chain links TRBV3-1 (or the pseudogene TRBV3-2) with TRBJ1-1, with D possibly matching TRBD1 (6 bases). The CDR3 totals 17 residues. Germline V CDR1 and CDR2: LGHDT, YNNKEL (reference sequence). V was trimmed by 4 bases and J by 0 bases, leaving 18 bases between them.

The chain combines TRBV2 with TRBJ1-1; D is possibly TRBD1 (5 bases). The CDR3 is 15 amino acids. The germline V and J ends were trimmed by 4 bases and 5 bases, with 17 bases remaining between them. In germline, CDR1 is SNHLY, CDR2 FYNNEI. CDR3 sequence reads: CASSADSLGGTEAFF. In DNA form, the CDR3 reads TGTGCCAGCAGTGCAGACAGTTTAGGTGGGACTGAAGCTTTCTTT.

This clone was seen a handful of times. V is TRBV18 and J is TRBJ2-5; D is unclear. CDR3 length equals 15 residues. Germline lookup yields CDR1 KGHSH and CDR2 LQKENI. V was cut by 0 bases and J by 2 bases, with 10 bases left in between. DNA for the CDR3: TGTGCCAGCTCACCACCAACGGTAAAACAAGAGACCCAGTACTTC. As protein: CASSPPTVKQETQYF. The whole variable domain, remainder taken from reference TRBV18 and TRBJ2-5, is NAGVMQNPRHLVRRRGQEARLRCSPMKGHSHVYWYRQLPEEGLKFMVYLQKENIIDESGMPKERFSAEFPKEGPSILRIQQVVRGDSAAYFCASSPPTVKQETQYFGPGTRLLVL.

This clone is medium-sized (0.01 to 0.1%). The chain has TRBV12-3 or TRBV12-4 and TRBJ1-3, with unresolved D. CDR3 length equals 12 residues. The V and J ends lost 6 bases and 4 bases respectively, with 7 bases between them. The DNA for the CDR3 is TGTGCCAGCAGCTCAGTAGGAAACACCATATATTTT. Its translation: CASSSVGNTIYF.

Here the CDR3 reads CASSEVHSVIGEQYF. CDR3 DNA sequence: TGTGCCAGCAGTGAGGTGCATAGCGTTATTGGCGAGCAGTACTTC. The chain uses TRBV2 and TRBJ2-7; TRBD2 might be the D (5 bases). The V and J ends lost 3 bases and 6 bases respectively, with 18 bases between them. Germline loops: CDR1 SNHLY, CDR2 FYNNEI. The CDR3 is made up of 15 amino acids.

The chain recombines TRBV2 with TRBJ2-3, with D possibly being TRBD2 (5 bases). V was pared by 1 base and J by 7 bases, with 9 bases between. This CDR3 contains 13 residues. CDR1 SNHLY and CDR2 FYNNEI come from the germline V gene. CDR3 coding DNA: TGTGCCAGCAGTGAAGAAGCGGTACATACGCAGTATTTT. As protein: CASSEEAVHTQYF.